This T cell receptor (beta chain) was observed in a study of cytomegalovirus exposure and HLA in healthy donors. Broader study findings: A later analysis linked a missense variant in DCLRE1C to the trimming of TCR beta V and J genes. In an earlier analysis, productive rearrangement rates for most beta V segments clustered near 87% or 30%. A later analysis reportedly found fewer N-insertions in an Asian-associated ancestry cluster than the roughly 670-donor mean. Roughly uniform sequencing depth across donors was assumed, possibly incorrectly.

The CDR3 contains 15 residues. V was cut by 5 bases and J by 6 bases, with 14 bases left in between. CDR1 and CDR2 from the germline V gene are SGHDN and FVKESK. The PCR employed 60 Vbeta primers together with 13 Jbeta primers. The assay was immunoSEQ multiplex PCR, and TCRdb's table has in-frame clones only and misses some. Counted here are under 200,000 clones, 80% occurring once; the ten biggest clones make up 1%. To note about this clone: Its antigen is still unknown.

This receptor was obtained from a woman in her forties or fifties in good health and CMV-seropositive. This chain links TRBV14 with TRBJ2-6; tentatively, D is TRBD2 (6 bases). Sequences were obtained from PBMCs. CDR3 nucleotide sequence: TGTGCCAGCAGCTTAGGAGGGAAATTGGCCAACGTCCTGACTTTC. Amino acids: CASSLGGKLANVLTF. The complete variable domain, with remaining parts taken from reference TRBV14 and TRBJ2-6, reads EAGVTQFPSHSVIEKGQTVTLRCDPISGHDNLYWYRRVMGKEIKFLLHFVKESKQDESGMPNNRFLAERTGGTYSTLKVQPAELEDSGVYFCASSLGGKLANVLTFGAGSRLTVL.